Below are 18 T cell receptor beta chains sequenced from a single sample in a study of cytomegalovirus exposure and HLA in healthy donors. Primers included in the PCR were 60 Vbeta and 13 Jbeta primers. Profiling relied on immunoSEQ multiplex PCR, and the TCRdb table lists in-frame clones only, not all of them. Among some 99,000 clones listed, 55% to 80% were seen once. The sequenced material came from PBMCs. The source is a female donor in good health and CMV-seronegative.

CDR3 sequence reads: CASSQGTSGRNTQYF. As DNA, the CDR3 is TGCGCCAGCAGCCAAGGGACTAGCGGGAGGAATACGCAGTATTTT. This sequence joins TRBV4-1 and TRBJ2-3; TRBD2 aligns across 14 bases. Germline lookup yields CDR1 MGHRA and CDR2 YSYEKL. V lost 1 base, J lost 7 bases, and 1 base stayed unmatched. The CDR3 is 15 amino acids.

The chain combines TRBV5-1 with TRBJ1-3; 7 bases agree with TRBD1. The CDR3 consists of 16 residues. In germline, CDR1 is SGHRS, CDR2 YFSETQ. Germline trimming cut 1 base from V and 2 bases from J; bases unmatched to any gene: 6. CDR3 region: CASSLQGELAGNTIYF. CDR3 sequence (DNA): TGCGCCAGCAGCTTGCAGGGGGAGTTAGCTGGAAACACCATATATTTT.

This clone was picked up a small number of times. The rearrangement uses TRBV19 and TRBJ2-6; 8 bases are a match to TRBD1. V was pared by 5 bases and J by 2 bases, with 5 bases of the junction left unmatched. This CDR3 comprises 16 residues. Germline V gene sequence: CDR1 LNHDA, CDR2 SQIVND (reference sequence). The chain's CDR3 is CASSGYRGTGANVLTF. CDR3 coding DNA: TGTGCCAGTAGTGGGTACAGGGGGACTGGGGCCAACGTCCTGACTTTC.

This rearrangement joins TRBV30 to TRBJ1-1, with TRBD1 as a possible D gene (5 bases). The V end lost 4 bases, the J end lost 11 bases, and 17 bases lay between the germline ends. The CDR3 covers 12 residues. Germline CDR1 is GTSNPN and CDR2 is SVGIG (reference sequence). DNA for the CDR3: TGTGCCTGGACGGCGGGGCAAAGGGGTGCTTTCTTT. Translating gives CAWTAGQRGAFF.

This clone came up once. The chain combines TRBV28 with TRBJ1-4, with a possible D match to TRBD1 (5 bases). Trimming cost V 2 bases and J 0 bases, with 13 bases left between them. Per the germline V gene, CDR1 is MDHEN and CDR2 is SYDVKM. The CDR3 length is 17 residues. CDR3 sequence reads: CASSLMAGGSTNEKLFF. Here the CDR3 DNA reads TGTGCCAGCAGTTTAATGGCTGGGGGGTCAACTAATGAAAAACTGTTTTTT.

This clone was picked up a small number of times. This chain uses TRBV7-2 with TRBJ2-2; 9 positions agree with TRBD1. The CDR3 covers 14 residues. Germline CDR1 reads SGHTA; CDR2 reads FQGNSA. The trim removed 10 bases at V and 5 bases at J, leaving 8 bases unmatched. Here the CDR3 DNA reads TGTGCCACCCAAACAGGGGGCTGGACCGGGGAGCTGTTTTTT. Amino acids: CATQTGGWTGELFF.

This clone is deemed medium-sized (0.01 to 0.1%). This sequence joins TRBV9 and TRBJ2-5; 7 bases line up with TRBD1. The CDR3 has 14 residues. Looked up from germline, CDR1 is SGDLS and CDR2 is YYNGEE. V lost 4 bases to trimming and J lost 0 bases; unmatched junction nucleotides: 3. CDR3 residues: CASSTGQDQETQYF. CDR3 bases: TGTGCCAGCAGCACCGGACAGGACCAAGAGACCCAGTACTTC.

The chain combines TRBV12-5 with TRBJ2-5; D is perhaps TRBD1 (5 bases). The length of the CDR3 is 13 residues. V was cut by 1 base and J by 4 bases, with 7 bases left in between. In germline, CDR1 is LGHNT, CDR2 FRNRAP. The CDR3 sequence: CASGLAGSETQYF. The CDR3 coding sequence is TGTGCTAGTGGTTTGGCAGGGTCAGAGACCCAGTACTTC.

The chain is built from TRBV5-6 and TRBJ2-7; 11 bases align to TRBD2. The trim removed 2 bases at V and 6 bases at J, leaving 10 bases unmatched. Germline V lookup: CDR1 SGHDT, CDR2 YYEEEE. The CDR3 consists of 16 residues. CDR3 nucleotides: TGTGCCAGCAGCTTCGGGCTAGCGGGAGGCCCCTCCGAGCAGTACTTC. It encodes CASSFGLAGGPSEQYF.

This chain links TRBV9 with TRBJ1-5, with 7 positions matching TRBD1. The V gene's germline CDR1 is SGDLS and CDR2 YYNGEE. The V and J ends lost 7 bases and 2 bases, in that order; junction bases with no gene match: 6. The CDR3 runs to 14 residues. CDR3 residues: CASSTGLGNQPQHF. The CDR3 nucleotides read TGTGCCAGCTCGACAGGGTTGGGCAATCAGCCCCAGCATTTT.

This chain links TRBV9 with TRBJ2-4, with TRBD1 matching 8 bases. The V and J ends lost 4 bases and 0 bases, in that order; junction bases with no gene match: 6. CDR1 SGDLS and CDR2 YYNGEE come from the germline V gene. CDR3 length equals 16 residues. The CDR3 reads CASSSGQGIAKNIQYF. In DNA, the CDR3 is TGTGCCAGCAGCTCAGGACAGGGAATAGCCAAAAACATTCAGTACTTC.

The chain couples TRBV6-1 to TRBJ2-3; TRBD1 matches at 8 bases. Germline V gives CDR1 MNHNS, CDR2 SASEGT. After removal of 1 base from V and 4 bases from J, the junction contained 4 bases not matched to a gene. The CDR3 has 15 residues. The CDR3 bases are TGTGCCAGCAGTGAAGGGACAGGGAAGCCAGATACGCAGTATTTT. Its protein product is CASSEGTGKPDTQYF.

This clone was observed a few times. The V gene is TRBV2, the J gene TRBJ1-1; 9 nucleotides match TRBD1. CDR3 size: 12 residues. Trimming cost V 6 bases and J 11 bases; bases outside gene matches: 7. Germline values: CDR1 SNHLY, CDR2 FYNNEI. DNA for the CDR3: TGTGCCAGCAGGGGGACAGGGTTTTCGGCTTTCTTT. It yields the protein CASRGTGFSAFF.

The chain employs TRBV15 and TRBJ2-7; TRBD1 might be the D (6 bases). The CDR3 totals 18 residues. Germline V gives CDR1 LNHNV, CDR2 YYDKDF (reference sequence). Trimming shortened V by 0 bases and J by 2 bases, and 20 bases separated the two germline ends. The CDR3 DNA is TGTGCCACCAGCAGAGACCGCCCCTGGGACACAACCACCTACGAGCAGTACTTC. Protein sequence: CATSRDRPWDTTTYEQYF.

The rearrangement uses TRBV5-5 and TRBJ1-1, with 8 bases identical to TRBD1. Germline values: CDR1 SGHKS, CDR2 YYEKEE (reference sequence). Trimming cost V 2 bases and J 4 bases; bases outside gene matches: 4. This CDR3 spans 14 amino acids. The CDR3 here is CASSFQGAATEAFF. CDR3 nucleotide sequence: TGTGCCAGCAGCTTCCAGGGGGCCGCCACTGAAGCTTTCTTT. Combining the CDR3 with reference TRBV5-5 and TRBJ1-1 gives the whole variable domain DAGVTQSPTHLIKTRGQQVTLRCSPISGHKSVSWYQQVLGQGPQFIFQYYEKEERGRGNFPDRFSARQFPNYSSELNVNALLLGDSALYLCASSFQGAATEAFFGQGTRLTVV.

This sequence joins TRBV19 and TRBJ1-1; 8 positions agree with TRBD1. The CDR3 is made up of 13 amino acids. Germline V gives CDR1 LNHDA, CDR2 SQIVND (reference sequence). Germline trimming cut 1 base from V and 10 bases from J; bases unmatched to any gene: 5. CDR3 loop: CASSIVAGGSAFF. The CDR3 DNA sequence: TGTGCCAGTAGTATAGTGGCAGGGGGCTCAGCTTTCTTT. Filled out from reference TRBV19 and TRBJ1-1, the complete variable domain reads DGGITQSPKYLFRKEGQNVTLSCEQNLNHDAMYWYRQDPGQGLRLIYYSQIVNDFQKGDIAEGYSVSREKKESFPLTVTSAQKNPTAFYLCASSIVAGGSAFFGQGTRLTVV.

J is TRBJ2-7 and V is TRBV4-1; perhaps TRBD1 as D (6 bases). The V gene lost 1 base and the J gene lost 8 bases, with 21 bases spanning the gap. The CDR3 extends over 16 amino acids. The germline V gene encodes CDR1 MGHRA and CDR2 YSYEKL. CDR3 nucleotide sequence: TGCGCCAGCAGCCAAGTAGGCAGGGGACCCCCGTCAAAGCAGTACTTC. Protein sequence: CASSQVGRGPPSKQYF.

The rearrangement links TRBV5-1 to TRBJ2-3, with 13 bases that match TRBD2. The CDR3 is made up of 16 amino acids. Germline CDR1 reads SGHRS; CDR2 reads YFSETQ. The ends lost 6 bases at V and 6 bases at J; junction bases unmatched: 10. The CDR3 region has the DNA TGCGCCAGCAAAAGGGGACTAGCGGGGCCCAGGGATACGCAGTATTTT. Its protein is CASKRGLAGPRDTQYF.